This T cell receptor beta chain was sequenced in a study of blood T cells in healthy people across ages. Study-wide points: Bulk PBMC profiling left naive and antigen-experienced comparisons inconclusive. Higher diversity and more naive CD4+ cells were features of long-lived donors, compared to aged donors.

A second PCR of about 7 to 11 cycles used a sample-barcoded 5' primer and a J-beta primer mix. TCRdb reprocessed the 5' RACE reads with MiXCR, giving one entry per CDR3 protein. The table has fewer than 2 million distinct CDR3 sequences, about 39% seen once. In regard to this clonotype: The antigen is not known.

This CDR3 has 12 amino acids. V lost 5 bases and J 8 bases, leaving 12 bases between the germline ends. Germline V CDR1 and CDR2: SEHNR, FQNEAQ (reference sequence). Approximately 10 milliliters of peripheral blood were drawn from each donor into EDTA-treated tubes. Every sample had a minimum of 6.5 million PBMCs isolated. The receptor's source is a human donor in good health. Sequencing used blood. The rearrangement uses TRBV7-9 and TRBJ1-1; D unresolved. CDR3 protein: CASSDLTPEAFF. DNA of the CDR3: TGTGCCAGCAGCGACCTGACCCCCGAAGCTTTCTTT.